This T cell receptor beta chain is drawn from a study of cytomegalovirus exposure and HLA in healthy donors. Use of 60 Vbeta and 13 Jbeta primers characterized the PCR. The repertoire was sequenced with immunoSEQ multiplex PCR; TCRdb's copy has only in-frame clones and lacks some. In all, the sample yields tens of thousands of clones. Comment on this clone: Its antigen is not identified.

Findings of the study overall: Trimming of TCR beta V- and J-genes showed a link, identified in a later analysis, to a missense DCLRE1C variant.

This TCR was recovered from a man aged 30 to 39 in good health and CMV-seropositive. Sequencing was done on a sample of PBMCs.

The CDR3 here is CAWDTGTGDTQYF. CDR3 bases: TGTGCCTGGGATACTGGGACAGGGGATACGCAGTATTTT. The chain recombines TRBV30 with TRBJ2-3; 9 bases fit TRBD1. With 5 bases clipped from V and 6 bases from J, the junction kept 6 bases outside the gene matches. The CDR3 loop spans 13 amino acids. CDR1 is GTSNPN and CDR2 is SVGIG in the germline V gene (reference sequence). Based on the CDR3 plus reference TRBV30 and TRBJ2-3, the full variable domain is SQTIHQWPATLVQPVGSPLSLECTVEGTSNPNLYWYRQAAGRGLQLLFYSVGIGQISSEVPQNLSASRPQDRQFILSSKKLLLSDSGFYLCAWDTGTGDTQYFGPGTRLTVL.